Shown below are 11 T cell receptor beta chains from a single sample sequenced in a study of shared clonotypes between healthy human individuals. Sequencing used immunoSEQ multiplex PCR; TCRdb keeps in-frame clones, though not all of them. The repertoire has fewer than 700,000 clones, 70% to 80% of them found once; the top ten carry about 12%. The sample was PBMCs. All receptors come from a woman in her thirties or forties in good health. Some clones in this sample may be carry-over from other donors' samples.

This chain connects TRBV27 to TRBJ2-3; a possible D gene is TRBD2 (6 bases). The V gene's germline CDR1 is MNHEY and CDR2 SMNVEV (reference sequence). This CDR3 contains 11 residues. The V end lost 8 bases, the J end lost 3 bases, and 6 bases lay between the germline ends. CDR3 coding DNA: TGTGCCAGCGGGAGGACAGATACGCAGTATTTT. Amino acids: CASGRTDTQYF.

The V call is TRBV6-5, the J call TRBJ2-3, with a weak D call TRBD2 (6 bases). The V gene lost 7 bases and the J gene lost 3 bases, with 14 bases spanning the gap. This CDR3 contains 14 residues. Germline CDR1 reads MNHEY; CDR2 reads SVGAGI. CDR3 amino acids: CASTDSGGTDTQYF. The CDR3 nucleotides read TGTGCCAGCACCGATAGCGGAGGGACAGATACGCAGTATTTT.

This chain links TRBV7-6 with TRBJ2-2; the D is unclear. Trimming stripped 7 bases from V and 2 bases from J, with 5 bases between. This CDR3 is built from 12 residues. Looked up from germline, CDR1 is SGHVS and CDR2 is FNYEAQ. This chain's CDR3 is CASTRNTGELFF. DNA of the CDR3: TGTGCCAGCACCAGAAACACCGGGGAGCTGTTTTTT.

This chain uses TRBV5-1 with TRBJ2-1, with D uncertain. Germline V gene sequence: CDR1 SGHRS, CDR2 YFSETQ. CDR3 length: 17 residues. Trimming shortened V by 4 bases and J by 10 bases, and 27 bases separated the two germline ends. The CDR3 DNA reads TGCGCCAGCAGCCGTCGGAAAGAGGTCACCCTCTTGAAGGAGCAGTTCTTC. Encoded protein: CASSRRKEVTLLKEQFF.

The chain combines TRBV6-4 with TRBJ2-1; D gene unclear. This CDR3 is 15 amino acids long. Germline-derived CDR1 and CDR2 are MRHNA and SNTAGT. Trimming stripped 4 bases from V and 0 bases from J, with 10 bases between. The CDR3 bases are TGTGCCAGCAGTGTGGTCGGAAGCTCCTACAATGAGCAGTTCTTC. As protein: CASSVVGSSYNEQFF.

The chain has TRBV11-3 and TRBJ2-5, with no clear D. Germline V gene sequence: CDR1 SGHNT, CDR2 YENEEA. This CDR3 is 13 amino acids long. V was trimmed by 1 base and J by 1 base, leaving 4 bases between them. The CDR3 spells CASSLALQETQYF. The CDR3 DNA sequence: TGTGCCAGCAGCTTAGCCCTCCAAGAGACCCAGTACTTC.

The J gene is TRBJ2-7, the V gene TRBV7-8, with D unresolved. Trimming took off 3 bases at V and 2 bases at J, with 8 bases between the two ends. There are 13 residues in the CDR3. Per germline, CDR1 SGHVS and CDR2 FQNEAQ. CDR3 sequence: CASSFHPPYEQYF. The CDR3 nucleotides read TGTGCCAGCAGCTTTCACCCACCCTACGAGCAGTACTTC.

The chain couples TRBV5-1 to TRBJ1-1; D not resolved. CDR1 SGHRS and CDR2 YFSETQ come from the germline V gene. Trimming left V 1 base short and J 0 bases short, with 7 bases between. This CDR3 region has 14 residues. The CDR3 sequence: CASSLLDMNTEAFF. The CDR3 DNA is TGCGCCAGCAGCTTGCTGGATATGAACACTGAAGCTTTCTTT. The full variable domain, completed using reference TRBV5-1 and TRBJ1-1, is KAGVTQTPRYLIKTRGQQVTLSCSPISGHRSVSWYQQTPGQGLQFLFEYFSETQRNKGNFPGRFSGRQFSNSRSEMNVSTLELGDSALYLCASSLLDMNTEAFFGQGTRLTVV.

A note on this clone: At one end, the junction sequence differs from germline, possibly due to a read error. This chain links TRBV15 with TRBJ1-4, with a possible D match to TRBD1 (5 bases). This CDR3 region has 12 residues. Germline V gene sequence: CDR1 LNHNV, CDR2 YYDKDF (reference sequence). In DNA form, the CDR3 reads TGTGCCACCAGCAGAGACGGGACCGCTCGGTCTTTT. Translation: CATSRDGTARSF.

V is TRBV6-5 and J is TRBJ1-5; weak D call: TRBD1 (5 bases). The CDR3 consists of 14 residues. The V end was cut by 5 bases, the J end by 9 bases, with 17 bases between. CDR1 is MNHEY, CDR2 SVGAGI, per germline. In DNA, the CDR3 is TGTGCCAGCAGTCCCGACAGACAAAATTGGCCCCAGCATTTT. It is translated as CASSPDRQNWPQHF.

The J gene is TRBJ1-2, the V gene TRBV4-1; D unresolved. Germline V CDR1 and CDR2: MGHRA, YSYEKL. V lost 0 bases and J lost 5, with 16 bases in between. CDR3 length: 16 residues. The CDR3 loop reads CASSQDLRAPKYGYTF. Here the CDR3 DNA reads TGCGCCAGCAGCCAAGATCTAAGGGCCCCGAAGTATGGCTACACCTTC.